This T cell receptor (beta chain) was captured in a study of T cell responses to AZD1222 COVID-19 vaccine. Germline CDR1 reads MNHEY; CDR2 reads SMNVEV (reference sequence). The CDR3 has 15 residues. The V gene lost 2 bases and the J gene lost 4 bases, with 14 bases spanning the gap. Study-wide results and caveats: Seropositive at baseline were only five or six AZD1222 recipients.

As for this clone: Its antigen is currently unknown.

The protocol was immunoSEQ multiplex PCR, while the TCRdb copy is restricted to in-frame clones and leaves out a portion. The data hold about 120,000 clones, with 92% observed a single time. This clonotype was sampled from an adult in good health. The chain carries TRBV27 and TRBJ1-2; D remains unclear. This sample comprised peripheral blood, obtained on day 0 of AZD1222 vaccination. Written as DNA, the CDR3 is TGTGCCAGCAGTTTAAAGGCCACGGCAGCCTATGGCTACACCTTC. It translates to CASSLKATAAYGYTF.